This entry lists 24 T cell receptor beta chains sequenced from one sample in a study of cytomegalovirus exposure and HLA in healthy donors. The PCR had 60 Vbeta and 13 Jbeta primers. Assay: immunoSEQ multiplex PCR; the TCRdb copy retains only in-frame clones and omits some. Of roughly 100,000 clones in the sample, 69% were seen once. The sample comprised PBMCs. These receptors were obtained from a man under 40 in good health and CMV-seronegative.

The chain uses TRBV21-1 and TRBJ2-7; TRBD1, the D gene given by the table, was not confirmed from the DNA. TRBV21-1 is a documented pseudogene. The CDR3 extends over 19 amino acids. CDR3 DNA sequence: TGTGCCAGCAGCATAGGACAGGGGGCCTACTCCAGAACCTCCTACGAGCAGTACTTC. This codes for CASSIGQGAYSRTSYEQYF.

The chain combines TRBV25-1 with TRBJ2-3; possible D gene TRBD2, 5 bases. Looked up from germline, CDR1 is MGHDK and CDR2 is SYGVNS. The V end lost 6 bases, the J end lost 4 bases, and 20 bases lay between the germline ends. This CDR3 contains 16 residues. Written as DNA, the CDR3 is TGTGCCAGCAGGCCCCCCGAGGGAGAGTTGCCAGATACGCAGTATTTT. Amino acid sequence: CASRPPEGELPDTQYF.

A few counts support this clone. The chain combines TRBV5-4 with TRBJ2-1; no firm D call. The CDR3 loop spans 16 amino acids. In germline, CDR1 is SGHNT, CDR2 YYREEE (reference sequence). The ends were cut back, 0 bases at V and 0 bases at J, with 10 bases in the middle. The CDR3 is CASSLDSHSSYNEQFF. CDR3 DNA: TGTGCCAGCAGCTTGGACAGCCACAGCTCCTACAATGAGCAGTTCTTC.

This clone was detected a few times. The chain employs TRBV6-6 and TRBJ2-3; no firm D call. The CDR3 extends over 14 amino acids. From germline, CDR1 is MNHNY and CDR2 SVGAGI (reference sequence). The V gene lost 6 bases and the J gene lost 0 bases, with 10 bases spanning the gap. CDR3: CASSPLFSTDTQYF. The CDR3 nucleotides read TGTGCCAGCAGCCCCCTCTTTAGCACAGATACGCAGTATTTT.

The chain has TRBV29-1 and TRBJ2-3, with a weak D call TRBD1 (5 bases). Looked up from germline, CDR1 is SQVTM and CDR2 is ANQGSEA. CDR3 length: 11 amino acids. CDR3: CTCNQGDTQYF. The CDR3 DNA reads as TGCACCTGCAATCAGGGAGATACGCAGTATTTT.

The chain is built from TRBV30 and TRBJ2-3; no firm D call. CDR1 and CDR2 from the germline V gene are GTSNPN and SVGIG (reference sequence). The CDR3 contains 17 residues. V gave up 5 bases and J gave up 2 bases, with 23 bases separating them. The CDR3 region has the DNA TGTGCCTGGGGTGGCCGCACGATTTTAGCCGTCACAGATACGCAGTATTTT. It specifies CAWGGRTILAVTDTQYF.

This chain links TRBV29-1 with TRBJ1-1, with 9 bases lining up with TRBD1. This CDR3 is built from 11 residues. The germline V gene has CDR1 SQVTM and CDR2 ANQGSEA. V lost 7 bases and J lost 12; bases outside the gene matches: 9. The CDR3 reads CSAKGDRAPFF. The DNA of the CDR3 is TGCAGCGCTAAGGGGGACAGGGCTCCTTTCTTT.

V usage is TRBV30 and J usage is TRBJ1-3; D not certain. V lost 3 bases and J 0 bases, leaving 9 bases between the germline ends. The CDR3 runs 14 residues. Germline values: CDR1 GTSNPN, CDR2 SVGIG (reference sequence). The CDR3, as DNA: TGTGCCTGGAGGGTCGGTCTCTCTGGAAACACCATATATTTT. Protein product: CAWRVGLSGNTIYF.

This clone was found a few times. The chain has TRBV7-9 and TRBJ1-1, with D hard to call. The V gene's germline CDR1 is SEHNR and CDR2 FQNEAQ (reference sequence). Between the trimmed V and J ends, which lost 1 base and 6 bases, there was a span of 9 bases. The CDR3 totals 13 residues. The CDR3 bases are TGTGCCAGCAGCTTAGAAGTGGGCTCTGAAGCTTTCTTT. Amino acids: CASSLEVGSEAFF. The whole variable domain, filled in from reference TRBV7-9 and TRBJ1-1, reads DTGVSQNPRHKITKRGQNVTFRCDPISEHNRLYWYRQTLGQGPEFLTYFQNEAQLEKSRLLSDRFSAERPKGSFSTLEIQRTEQGDSAMYLCASSLEVGSEAFFGQGTRLTVV.

The chain recombines TRBV9 with TRBJ2-1; 11 positions match TRBD2. The CDR3 is 16 amino acids. Germline CDR1 and CDR2: SGDLS and YYNGEE. Trimming at V came to 0 bases and at J to 9 bases, leaving 8 bases not matched to a gene. The CDR3 coding sequence is TGTGCCAGCAGCGTAGGTCTAGCGGGAGGATCTAGTGAGCAGTTCTTC. Protein: CASSVGLAGGSSEQFF. Full variable domain (remainder filled in from reference TRBV9 and TRBJ2-1): DSGVTQTPKHLITATGQRVTLRCSPRSGDLSVYWYQQSLDQGLQFLIQYYNGEERAKGNILERFSAQQFPDLHSELNLSSLELGDSALYFCASSVGLAGGSSEQFFGPGTRLTVL.

The chain joins TRBV28 to TRBJ1-1; D is unclear. V shed 6 bases and J shed 1 base, with 12 bases lying between them. There are 14 residues in the CDR3. Germline V gene lookup returns CDR1 MDHEN and CDR2 SYDVKM. CDR3 nucleotides: TGTGCCAGCAGCCTCCGGGGAGAGAACACTGAAGCTTTCTTT. This gives the protein CASSLRGENTEAFF.

This clone was detected only a few times. The chain combines TRBV7-2 with TRBJ2-7; D gene ambiguous. CDR3 length: 15 amino acids. Germline V gene sequence: CDR1 SGHTA, CDR2 FQGNSA. The V end was cut by 1 base, the J end by 0 bases, with 10 bases between. The CDR3 DNA reads TGTGCCAGCAGCTTAGTCTATACCAACTCCTACGAGCAGTACTTC. Translated, it gives CASSLVYTNSYEQYF.

The genes are TRBV5-1 and TRBJ2-5; 10 positions match TRBD2. The DNA end is a closer match to TRBJ2-7, so the J assignment may be wrong. Germline V lookup: CDR1 SGHRS, CDR2 YFSETQ. The CDR3 contains 15 residues. Here the CDR3 reads CASSLVAGGYYEQYF. The CDR3 DNA sequence: TGCGCCAGCAGCTTGGTAGCGGGAGGATACTACGAGCAGTACTTC.

V gene TRBV4-1 combines with J gene TRBJ2-3; D might be TRBD2 (6 bases). V was cut by 5 bases and J by 5 bases, with 20 bases left in between. CDR1 and CDR2 (germline): MGHRA, YSYEKL. The CDR3 is 16 amino acids. CDR3 region: CASSATGTLGGDTQYF. CDR3 DNA sequence: TGCGCCAGCAGCGCCACCGGGACTCTCGGTGGAGATACGCAGTATTTT.

This chain joins TRBV5-6 and TRBJ1-2; D perhaps matches TRBD1 (6 bases). Trimming shortened V by 3 bases and J by 7 bases, and 13 bases separated the two germline ends. Germline V gene data show CDR1 as SGHDT and CDR2 as YYEEEE. This CDR3 spans 13 amino acids. As DNA, the CDR3 is TGTGCCAGCAGCTACCTACAGGGAATTGGCTACACCTTC. As protein: CASSYLQGIGYTF.

This clone was recorded a few times. The chain uses TRBV6-5 and TRBJ1-2; 10 nucleotides match TRBD1. V lost 0 bases, J lost 6 bases, and 4 bases stayed unmatched. The CDR3 is made up of 15 amino acids. Germline CDR1 is MNHEY and CDR2 is SVGAGI. CDR3 sequence: CASSYSTGGGDGYTF. In nucleotides, the CDR3 is TGTGCCAGCAGTTACTCGACAGGGGGCGGAGATGGCTACACCTTC.

The V call is TRBV7-2, the J call TRBJ2-5; tentative D call: TRBD2 (6 bases). The CDR3 is made up of 13 amino acids. The V and J ends lost 3 bases and 5 bases respectively, with 10 bases between them. The germline gives CDR1 SGHTA, CDR2 FQGNSA. The CDR3 protein is CASSFGLAETQYF. The CDR3, as DNA: TGTGCCAGCAGCTTTGGGCTAGCGGAGACCCAGTACTTC.

This clone has just a few counts. The genes are TRBV11-2 and TRBJ1-1; D possibly corresponds to TRBD1 (6 bases). CDR1 is SGHAT, CDR2 FQNNGV, per germline. The CDR3 runs to 15 residues. The ends were cut back, 3 bases at V and 1 base at J, with 12 bases in the middle. CDR3 protein: CASSLARGQNTEAFF. The CDR3 DNA reads TGTGCCAGCAGCTTGGCCAGGGGTCAGAACACTGAAGCTTTCTTT.

The chain recombines TRBV5-4 with TRBJ1-6; D unclear. Trimming cost V 0 bases and J 7 bases, with 8 bases left between them. Germline values: CDR1 SGHNT, CDR2 YYREEE (reference sequence). CDR3 length: 14 amino acids. CDR3 in amino acids: CASSLGQANSPLHF. The CDR3 DNA reads TGTGCCAGCAGCTTGGGACAAGCAAATTCACCCCTCCACTTT.

This rearrangement joins TRBV11-2 to TRBJ1-5, with TRBD1 matching 7 bases. V was clipped by 4 bases and J by 2 bases; unmatched bases: 5. This CDR3 contains 15 residues. Germline V lookup: CDR1 SGHAT, CDR2 FQNNGV. CDR3 sequence reads: CASSSRGAGNQPQHF. The DNA for the CDR3 is TGTGCCAGCAGCTCCAGGGGGGCGGGCAATCAGCCCCAGCATTTT.

The chain couples TRBV11-2 to TRBJ2-5; TRBD1 might be the D (6 bases). CDR3 size: 15 residues. Trimming removed 4 bases from V and 4 bases from J, with 16 bases in between. From germline, CDR1 is SGHAT and CDR2 FQNNGV. CDR3 DNA sequence: TGTGCCAGCAGCTCCTGGGGGCAAATCCTAGAGACCCAGTACTTC. Translated: CASSSWGQILETQYF.

V and J are TRBV9 and TRBJ2-1; TRBD1 might be the D (6 bases). CDR3 length: 16 residues. CDR1 and CDR2 from the germline V gene are SGDLS and YYNGEE. The ends were cut back, 0 bases at V and 0 bases at J, with 10 bases in the middle. CDR3 sequence: CASSVGGGSSYNEQFF. The CDR3 bases are TGTGCCAGCAGCGTAGGAGGGGGAAGCTCCTACAATGAGCAGTTCTTC. The full variable domain, rest sourced from reference TRBV9 and TRBJ2-1, is DSGVTQTPKHLITATGQRVTLRCSPRSGDLSVYWYQQSLDQGLQFLIQYYNGEERAKGNILERFSAQQFPDLHSELNLSSLELGDSALYFCASSVGGGSSYNEQFFGPGTRLTVL.

This clone was seen once. The genes are TRBV4-2 and TRBJ2-4; D may be TRBD1 (5 bases). CDR1 and CDR2 from the germline V gene are LGHNA and YNFKEQ. Trimming took off 4 bases at V and 2 bases at J, with 12 bases between the two ends. This CDR3 has 15 amino acids. CDR3 protein: CASSPRQGPKNIQYF. CDR3 DNA: TGTGCCAGCAGCCCCCGCCAGGGCCCCAAAAACATTCAGTACTTC.

This sequence joins TRBV27 and TRBJ2-7; 9 bases agree with TRBD2. V dropped 5 bases and J dropped 1; count of bases not matched to a gene: 0. Germline V gene lookup returns CDR1 MNHEY and CDR2 SMNVEV (reference sequence). CDR3 length: 13 residues. CDR3 amino acids: CASSLAGSYEQYF. The DNA of the CDR3 is TGTGCCAGCAGTCTAGCGGGGTCCTACGAGCAGTACTTC.